This TCR beta chain was captured in a study of OX40 agonist ivuxolimab in advanced cancers. The CDR3 runs to 15 residues. With 3 bases clipped from V and 2 bases from J, the junction kept 4 bases outside the gene matches. Germline loops: CDR1 SGHDT, CDR2 YYEEEE. TCRdb keeps only in-frame clones here, not all; method: immunoSEQ multiplex PCR. Of about 25,000 clones listed, roughly three quarters are singletons. Study results and limitations: Clonal expansion in partial responders at 0.1-3.0 mg/kg ranked among the lowest.

As regards this clone: Its matching antigen is unknown.

The chain uses TRBV5-6 and TRBJ1-2, with 10 positions matching TRBD1. The input for sequencing was CD4+ or CD8+ T cells sorted from blood, taken in a trial of the OX40 agonist ivuxolimab. This sequence originates from an adult with an advanced solid tumor such as melanoma, head and neck, liver or kidney cancer. The CDR3 region has the DNA TGTGCCAGCAGCTGGGCGGGACAGGGGAACTATGGCTACACCTTC. Translating it yields CASSWAGQGNYGYTF.